Only one count was recorded for the clone carrying this TCR beta chain. The table came from immunoSEQ multiplex PCR; TCRdb's copy has only in-frame clones and leaves some out. The sample carries 150,000 to 160,000 clones, 83% recorded once. These data originate in a study of blood T cell repertoires in COVID-19. Study information: The United States, Italy and Spain supplied acute and convalescent COVID-19 samples.

Deletions cut 3 bases from V and 2 bases from J, with 10 bases between. The CDR3 has 14 amino acids. Per germline, CDR1 LNHDA and CDR2 SQIVND (reference sequence). Enrolled during active infection, Seattle patients were then followed longitudinally. Material for sequencing was peripheral blood. The sequence came from a woman aged 60-75 years with COVID-19, enrolled during active disease. The V and J genes are TRBV19 and TRBJ1-2; D is unclear. The chain's CDR3 is CASSMSRSNYGYTF. DNA for the CDR3: TGTGCCAGTAGTATGTCCCGGTCCAACTATGGCTACACCTTC.